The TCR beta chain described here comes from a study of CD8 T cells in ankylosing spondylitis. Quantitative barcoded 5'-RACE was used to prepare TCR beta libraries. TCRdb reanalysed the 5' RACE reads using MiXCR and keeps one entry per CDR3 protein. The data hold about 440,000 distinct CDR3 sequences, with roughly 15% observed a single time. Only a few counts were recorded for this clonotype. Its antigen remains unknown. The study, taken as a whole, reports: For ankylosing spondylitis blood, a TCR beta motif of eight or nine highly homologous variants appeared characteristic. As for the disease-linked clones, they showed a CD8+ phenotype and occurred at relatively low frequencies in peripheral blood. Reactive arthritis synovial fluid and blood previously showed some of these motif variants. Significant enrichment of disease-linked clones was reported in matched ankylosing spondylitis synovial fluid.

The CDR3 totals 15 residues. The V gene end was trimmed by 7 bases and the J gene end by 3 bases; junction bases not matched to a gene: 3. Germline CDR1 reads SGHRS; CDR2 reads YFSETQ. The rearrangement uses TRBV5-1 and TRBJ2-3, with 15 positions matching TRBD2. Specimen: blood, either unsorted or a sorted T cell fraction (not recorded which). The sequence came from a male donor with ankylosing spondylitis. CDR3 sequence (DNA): TGCGCCAGCGGACTAGCGGGAGGGAGTACAGATACGCAGTATTTT. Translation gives CASGLAGGSTDTQYF.